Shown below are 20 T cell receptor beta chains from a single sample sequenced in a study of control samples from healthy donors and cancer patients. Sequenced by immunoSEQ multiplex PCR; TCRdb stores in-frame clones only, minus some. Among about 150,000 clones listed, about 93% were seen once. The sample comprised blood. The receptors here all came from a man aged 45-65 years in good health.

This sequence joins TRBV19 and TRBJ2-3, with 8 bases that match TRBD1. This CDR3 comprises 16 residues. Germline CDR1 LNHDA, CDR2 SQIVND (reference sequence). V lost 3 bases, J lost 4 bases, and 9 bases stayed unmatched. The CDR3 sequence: CASSILSRDRPDTQYF. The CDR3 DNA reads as TGTGCCAGTAGTATCCTGAGCCGGGACAGGCCAGATACGCAGTATTTT.

The CDR3 here is CSVEDRRGRSGNTIYF. DNA of the CDR3: TGCAGCGTTGAAGATCGTCGAGGGCGCTCTGGAAACACCATATATTTT. The gene calls are TRBV29-1 and TRBJ1-3; no firm D call. V was clipped by 0 bases and J by 0 bases, with 12 bases between them. The germline V gene encodes CDR1 SQVTM and CDR2 ANQGSEA. CDR3 length: 16 residues.

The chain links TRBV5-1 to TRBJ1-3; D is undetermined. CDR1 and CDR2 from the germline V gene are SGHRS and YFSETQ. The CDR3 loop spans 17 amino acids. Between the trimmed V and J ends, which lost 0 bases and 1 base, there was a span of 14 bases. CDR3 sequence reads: CASSLDVIGISGNTIYF. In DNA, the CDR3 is TGCGCCAGCAGCTTGGATGTTATCGGGATATCTGGAAACACCATATATTTT.

CDR3 coding DNA: TGTGCCTTCGAGGGGCTTCCAAACACTGAAGCTTTCTTT. Translated: CAFEGLPNTEAFF. The chain couples TRBV28 to TRBJ1-1, with a possible D match to TRBD1 (5 bases). V was trimmed by 11 bases and J by 2 bases, leaving 15 bases between them. CDR3 length equals 13 residues. CDR1 is MDHEN and CDR2 is SYDVKM in the germline V gene.

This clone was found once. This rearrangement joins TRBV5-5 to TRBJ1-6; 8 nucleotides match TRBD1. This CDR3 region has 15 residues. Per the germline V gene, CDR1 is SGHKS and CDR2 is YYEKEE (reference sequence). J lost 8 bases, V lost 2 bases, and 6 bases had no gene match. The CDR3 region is CASSLRQGSDSPLHF. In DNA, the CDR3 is TGTGCCAGCAGCTTAAGACAGGGGTCGGATTCACCCCTCCACTTT.

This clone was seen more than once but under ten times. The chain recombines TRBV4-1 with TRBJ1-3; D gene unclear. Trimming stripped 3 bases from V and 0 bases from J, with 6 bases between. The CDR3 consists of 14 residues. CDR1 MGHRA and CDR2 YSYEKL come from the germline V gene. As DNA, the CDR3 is TGCGCCAGCAGCCACCCCTTCTCTGGAAACACCATATATTTT. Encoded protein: CASSHPFSGNTIYF.

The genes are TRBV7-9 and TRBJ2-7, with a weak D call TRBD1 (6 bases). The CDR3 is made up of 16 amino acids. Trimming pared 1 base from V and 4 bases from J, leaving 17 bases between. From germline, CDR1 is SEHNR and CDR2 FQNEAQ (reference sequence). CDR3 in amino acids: CASSLVQGGGFYEQYF. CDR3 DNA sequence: TGTGCCAGCAGCTTAGTACAGGGTGGTGGCTTTTACGAGCAGTACTTC.

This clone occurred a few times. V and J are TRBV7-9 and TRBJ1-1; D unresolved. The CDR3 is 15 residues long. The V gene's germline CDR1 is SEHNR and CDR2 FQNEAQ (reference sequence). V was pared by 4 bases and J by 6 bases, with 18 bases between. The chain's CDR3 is CASSSGEQRVPEAFF. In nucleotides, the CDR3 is TGTGCCAGCAGCTCGGGCGAACAAAGAGTCCCTGAAGCTTTCTTT. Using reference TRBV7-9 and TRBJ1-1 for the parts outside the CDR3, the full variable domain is DTGVSQNPRHKITKRGQNVTFRCDPISEHNRLYWYRQTLGQGPEFLTYFQNEAQLEKSRLLSDRFSAERPKGSFSTLEIQRTEQGDSAMYLCASSSGEQRVPEAFFGQGTRLTVV.

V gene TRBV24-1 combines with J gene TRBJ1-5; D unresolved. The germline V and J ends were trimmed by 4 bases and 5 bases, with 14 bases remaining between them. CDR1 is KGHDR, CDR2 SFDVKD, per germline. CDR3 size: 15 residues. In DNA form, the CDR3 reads TGTGCCACCAGTGAGCAGCACATTTGGGATCAGCCCCAGCATTTT. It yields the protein CATSEQHIWDQPQHF.

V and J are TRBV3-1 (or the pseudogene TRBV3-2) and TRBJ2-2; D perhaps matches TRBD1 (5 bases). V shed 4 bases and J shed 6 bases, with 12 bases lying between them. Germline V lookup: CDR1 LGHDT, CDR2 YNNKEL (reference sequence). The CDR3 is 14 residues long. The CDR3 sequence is CASSPQGRSGELFF. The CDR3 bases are TGTGCCAGCAGCCCCCAGGGTCGATCCGGGGAGCTGTTTTTT.

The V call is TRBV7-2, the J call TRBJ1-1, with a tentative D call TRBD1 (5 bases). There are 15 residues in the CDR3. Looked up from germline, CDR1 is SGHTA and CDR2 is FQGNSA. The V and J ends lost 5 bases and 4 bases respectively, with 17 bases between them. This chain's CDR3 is CASSPSGGGSTEAFF. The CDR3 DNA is TGTGCCAGCAGCCCCAGTGGGGGGGGAAGCACTGAAGCTTTCTTT.

CDR3 in amino acids: CASRTGHQPQHF. CDR3 nucleotides: TGTGCCAGCAGGACAGGGCATCAGCCCCAGCATTTT. The V gene is TRBV19, the J gene TRBJ1-5; 8 positions match TRBD1. J lost 5 bases, V lost 9 bases, and 3 bases had no gene match. This CDR3 contains 12 residues. The germline CDR1 and CDR2 sequences are LNHDA and SQIVND (reference sequence).

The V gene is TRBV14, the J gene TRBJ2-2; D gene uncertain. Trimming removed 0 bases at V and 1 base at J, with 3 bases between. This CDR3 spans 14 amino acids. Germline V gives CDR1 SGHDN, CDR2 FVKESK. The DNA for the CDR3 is TGTGCCAGCAGCCAAGACAGGAACACCGGGGAGCTGTTTTTT. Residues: CASSQDRNTGELFF.

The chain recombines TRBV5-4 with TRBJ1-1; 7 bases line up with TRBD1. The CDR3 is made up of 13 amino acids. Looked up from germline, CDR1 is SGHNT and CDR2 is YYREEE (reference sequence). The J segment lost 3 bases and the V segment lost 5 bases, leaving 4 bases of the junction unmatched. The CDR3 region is CASRITGDTEAFF. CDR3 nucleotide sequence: TGTGCCAGCAGAATCACAGGGGACACTGAAGCTTTCTTT.

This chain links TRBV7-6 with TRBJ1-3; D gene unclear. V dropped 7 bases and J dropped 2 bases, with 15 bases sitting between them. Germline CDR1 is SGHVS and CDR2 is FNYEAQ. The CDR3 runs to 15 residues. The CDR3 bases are TGTGCCAGCACCAAGATGGACGGGGCTGGAAACACCATATATTTT. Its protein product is CASTKMDGAGNTIYF.

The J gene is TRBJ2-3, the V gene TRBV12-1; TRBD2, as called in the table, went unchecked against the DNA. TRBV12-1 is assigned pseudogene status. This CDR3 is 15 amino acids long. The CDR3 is CASSQAGWRTDTQYF. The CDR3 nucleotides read TGTGCCAGCAGCCAGGCGGGATGGCGGACCGATACGCAGTATTTT.

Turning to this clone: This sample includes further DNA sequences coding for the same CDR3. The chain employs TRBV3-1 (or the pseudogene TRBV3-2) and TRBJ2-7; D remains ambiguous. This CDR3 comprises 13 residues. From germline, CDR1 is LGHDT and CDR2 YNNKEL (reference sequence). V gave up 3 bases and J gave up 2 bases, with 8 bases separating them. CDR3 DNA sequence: TGTGCCAGCAGCCAGAGAGGAACCTACGAGCAGTACTTC. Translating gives CASSQRGTYEQYF.

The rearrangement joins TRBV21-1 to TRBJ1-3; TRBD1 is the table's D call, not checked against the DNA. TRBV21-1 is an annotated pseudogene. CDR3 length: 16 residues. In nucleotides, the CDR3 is TGTGCCAGCAGCAACGACAGAAAGAGCTCTGGAAACACCATATATTTT. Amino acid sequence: CASSNDRKSSGNTIYF.

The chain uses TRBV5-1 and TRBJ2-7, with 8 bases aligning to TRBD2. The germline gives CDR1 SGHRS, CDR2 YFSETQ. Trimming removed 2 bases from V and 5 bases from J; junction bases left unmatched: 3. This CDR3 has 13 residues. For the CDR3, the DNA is TGCGCCAGCAGCTTTAGCGGGACCCACGAGCAGTACTTC. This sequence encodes CASSFSGTHEQYF.

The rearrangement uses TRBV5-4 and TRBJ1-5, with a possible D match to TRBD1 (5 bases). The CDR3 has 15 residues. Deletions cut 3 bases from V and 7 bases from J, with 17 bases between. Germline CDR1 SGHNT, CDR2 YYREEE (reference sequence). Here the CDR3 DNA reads TGTGCCAGCAGCTCCTTCTGGGAGGGGCGGCAGCCCCAGCATTTT. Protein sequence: CASSSFWEGRQPQHF.